A selection of T cell receptor beta chains follows, all from one sample in a study of blood T cells in healthy people across ages. TCRdb re-called the 5' RACE reads through MiXCR, storing one row per CDR3 protein. The sample consists of approximately 1.5 million distinct CDR3 sequences, 30% to 40% of them appearing once. The sample consisted of blood. Receptors originate from a woman in her twenties or thirties in good health. The CDR3 runs from the conserved cysteine through the conserved F or W. D genes are given only for firm matches. A clone size is listed for some rows: how often the clone was seen (once, few, many), or a class if it is expanded.

TRBJ2-3 . . TRBV20-1 TGCAGTGCTAGTCCGGACCGCACAGATACGCAGTATTTT CSASPDRTDTQYF
TRBJ2-1 . . TRBV10-3 TGTGCCATCAGCCCCGCGGGGTGGGATGAGCAGTTCTTC CAISPAGWDEQFF
TRBJ2-7 . . TRBV12-3/TRBV12-4 TGTGCCAGCAGTTTAGGGTCGGGGCAGGCCGAGCAGTACTTC CASSLGSGQAEQYF
TRBJ2-7 . few TRBV6-2/TRBV6-3 TGTGCCAGCAGCCAAGACCCTGGTGGGGTAGCAAGGTACGAGCAGTACTTC CASSQDPGGVARYEQYF
TRBJ1-2 TRBD1 few TRBV20-1 TGCAGTGCTAGAGCGGGATCGGGGACAGGGGGGTATGGCTACACCTTC CSARAGSGTGGYGYTF
TRBJ1-6 . . TRBV25-1 TGTGCCAGCAGGAGGGGGTGGCAGGGCGAATCACCCCTCCACTTT CASRRGWQGESPLHF
TRBJ1-2 . few TRBV6-1 TGTGCCAGCAGCTCCGGGACGAGGTATGGCTACACCTTC CASSSGTRYGYTF
TRBJ2-2 . . TRBV20-1 TGCAGTGCTAGGGCCTCGTCCGCCGGGGAGCTGTTTTTT CSARASSAGELFF
TRBJ1-4 . few TRBV5-1 TGCGCCACCTGGGATGCGCGGGCTGAAAAACTGTTTTTT CATWDARAEKLFF
TRBJ1-1 . . TRBV5-1 TGCGCCAGCAGCCTTCCTCAACTAGGCACTGAAGCTTTCTTT CASSLPQLGTEAFF